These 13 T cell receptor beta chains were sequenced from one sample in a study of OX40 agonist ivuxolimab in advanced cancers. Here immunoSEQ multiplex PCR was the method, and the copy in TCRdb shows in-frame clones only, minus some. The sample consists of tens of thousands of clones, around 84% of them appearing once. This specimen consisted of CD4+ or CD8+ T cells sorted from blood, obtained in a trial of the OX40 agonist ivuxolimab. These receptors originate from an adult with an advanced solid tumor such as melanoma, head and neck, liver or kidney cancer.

This CDR3 reads CASSQVAGVGDNEQFF. The CDR3 bases are TGCGCCAGCAGCCAAGTAGCGGGAGTAGGTGATAATGAGCAGTTCTTC. This sequence joins TRBV4-1 and TRBJ2-1; 9 bases map to TRBD2. Trimming at V came to 1 base and at J to 7 bases, leaving 8 bases not matched to a gene. The CDR3 loop spans 16 amino acids. The germline CDR1 and CDR2 sequences are MGHRA and YSYEKL.

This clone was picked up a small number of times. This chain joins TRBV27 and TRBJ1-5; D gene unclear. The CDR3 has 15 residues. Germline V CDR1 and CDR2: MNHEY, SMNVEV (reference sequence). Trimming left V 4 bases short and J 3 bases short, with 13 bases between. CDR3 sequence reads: CASSSFDGINQPQHF. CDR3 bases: TGTGCCAGCAGTTCGTTTGACGGGATCAATCAGCCCCAGCATTTT.

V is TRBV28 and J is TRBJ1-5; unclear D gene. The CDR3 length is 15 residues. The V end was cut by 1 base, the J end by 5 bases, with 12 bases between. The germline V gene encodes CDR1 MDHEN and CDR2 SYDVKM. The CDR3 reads CASSLFDREDQPQHF. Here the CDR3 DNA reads TGTGCCAGCAGTTTATTTGATCGGGAGGATCAGCCCCAGCATTTT.

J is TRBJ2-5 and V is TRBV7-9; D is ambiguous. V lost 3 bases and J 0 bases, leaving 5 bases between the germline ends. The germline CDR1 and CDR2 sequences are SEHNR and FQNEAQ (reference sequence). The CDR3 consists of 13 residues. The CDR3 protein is CASSFQNQETQYF. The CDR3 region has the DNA TGTGCCAGCAGCTTCCAGAACCAAGAGACCCAGTACTTC.

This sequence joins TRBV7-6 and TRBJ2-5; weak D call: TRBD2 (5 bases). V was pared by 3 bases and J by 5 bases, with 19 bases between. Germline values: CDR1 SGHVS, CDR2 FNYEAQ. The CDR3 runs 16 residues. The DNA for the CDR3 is TGTGCCAGCAGCTTGAGACGTAGCGCGGGCACGGAGACCCAGTACTTC. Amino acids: CASSLRRSAGTETQYF.

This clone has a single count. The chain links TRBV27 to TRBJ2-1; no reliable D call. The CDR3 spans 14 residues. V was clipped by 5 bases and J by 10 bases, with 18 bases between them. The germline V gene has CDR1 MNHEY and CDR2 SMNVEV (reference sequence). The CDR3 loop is CASSPTVLMGEQFF. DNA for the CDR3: TGTGCCAGCAGTCCGACGGTTCTCATGGGGGAGCAGTTCTTC.

CDR3: CAWSQRDIQTGELFF. The CDR3 DNA reads TGTGCCTGGAGTCAACGGGACATTCAGACCGGGGAGCTGTTTTTT. This sequence joins TRBV30 and TRBJ2-2; maybe TRBD1 (6 bases). In germline, CDR1 is GTSNPN, CDR2 SVGIG (reference sequence). CDR3 length: 15 amino acids. Trimming stripped 2 bases from V and 5 bases from J, with 15 bases between. The entire variable domain, with the rest obtained from reference TRBV30 and TRBJ2-2, is as follows: SQTIHQWPATLVQPVGSPLSLECTVEGTSNPNLYWYRQAAGRGLQLLFYSVGIGQISSEVPQNLSASRPQDRQFILSSKKLLLSDSGFYLCAWSQRDIQTGELFFGEGSRLTVL.

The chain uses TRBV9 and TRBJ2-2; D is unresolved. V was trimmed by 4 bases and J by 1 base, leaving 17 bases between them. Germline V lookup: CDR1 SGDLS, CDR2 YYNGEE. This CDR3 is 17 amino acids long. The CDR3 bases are TGTGCCAGCAGCCCTGGGCAGGCCCTCTTGAACACCGGGGAGCTGTTTTTT. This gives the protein CASSPGQALLNTGELFF.

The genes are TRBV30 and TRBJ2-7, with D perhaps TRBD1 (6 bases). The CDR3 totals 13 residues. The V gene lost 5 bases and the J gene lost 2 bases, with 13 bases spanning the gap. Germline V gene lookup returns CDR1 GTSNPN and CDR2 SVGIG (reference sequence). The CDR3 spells CAWDSGTTYEQYF. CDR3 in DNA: TGTGCCTGGGACTCCGGGACAACCTACGAGCAGTACTTC.

CDR3 loop: CASSLAVGTGSNEQFF. In DNA form, the CDR3 reads TGCGCCAGCAGCTTGGCCGTGGGGACAGGGTCCAATGAGCAGTTCTTC. V and J are TRBV5-1 and TRBJ2-1; TRBD1 matches 9 bases. CDR1 is SGHRS and CDR2 is YFSETQ in the germline V gene. The CDR3 runs 16 residues. V shed 0 bases and J 6 bases; nucleotides not matched to a gene: 7.

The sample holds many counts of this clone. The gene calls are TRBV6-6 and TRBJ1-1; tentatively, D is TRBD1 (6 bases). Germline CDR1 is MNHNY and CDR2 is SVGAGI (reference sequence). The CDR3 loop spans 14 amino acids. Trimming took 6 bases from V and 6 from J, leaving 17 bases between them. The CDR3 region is CASRMSGAGSEAFF. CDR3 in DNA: TGTGCCAGCAGAATGTCGGGGGCCGGCTCTGAAGCTTTCTTT.

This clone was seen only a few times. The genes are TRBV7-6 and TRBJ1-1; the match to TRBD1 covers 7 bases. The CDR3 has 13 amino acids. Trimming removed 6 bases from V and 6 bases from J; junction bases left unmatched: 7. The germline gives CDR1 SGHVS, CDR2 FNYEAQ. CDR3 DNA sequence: TGTGCCAGCAGTTACAGGGGAGGAGCTGAAGCTTTCTTT. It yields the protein CASSYRGGAEAFF.

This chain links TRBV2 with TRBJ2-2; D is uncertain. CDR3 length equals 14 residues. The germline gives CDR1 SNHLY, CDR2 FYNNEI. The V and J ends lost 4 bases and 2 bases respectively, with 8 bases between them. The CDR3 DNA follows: TGTGCCAGCAGTGGGCTAGGTAACACCGGGGAGCTGTTTTTT. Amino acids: CASSGLGNTGELFF.